This entry describes one T cell receptor (beta chain). Per the original methods: Reference gene primer amplification in the assay estimated nucleated cell counts. Profiling relied on immunoSEQ multiplex PCR, and the TCRdb table lists in-frame clones only, not all of them. V, J and clone size are taken as reported in that table, and D and trimming were inferred from the DNA itself. The sample comprises tens of thousands of clones, 74% of which are singletons, and just under 4% rests with the top ten. J lost 0 bases, V lost 4 bases, and 6 bases had no gene match. The CDR3 runs to 15 residues. Germline V CDR1 and CDR2: SGHNT, YYREEE (reference sequence). The record originates from a study of blood T cell repertoires in COVID-19. The wider study: Samples of COVID-19 (acute and convalescent) were obtained from the United States, Italy and Spain.

The clonotype comes from a man aged 70 or older with COVID-19, enrolled during active disease. The chain is built from TRBV5-4 and TRBJ2-7; 8 positions match TRBD1. Sequenced sample: peripheral blood. The chain's CDR3 is CASSPRTGSSYEQYF. The CDR3 DNA reads as TGTGCCAGCAGCCCCAGGACAGGGAGCTCCTACGAGCAGTACTTC.